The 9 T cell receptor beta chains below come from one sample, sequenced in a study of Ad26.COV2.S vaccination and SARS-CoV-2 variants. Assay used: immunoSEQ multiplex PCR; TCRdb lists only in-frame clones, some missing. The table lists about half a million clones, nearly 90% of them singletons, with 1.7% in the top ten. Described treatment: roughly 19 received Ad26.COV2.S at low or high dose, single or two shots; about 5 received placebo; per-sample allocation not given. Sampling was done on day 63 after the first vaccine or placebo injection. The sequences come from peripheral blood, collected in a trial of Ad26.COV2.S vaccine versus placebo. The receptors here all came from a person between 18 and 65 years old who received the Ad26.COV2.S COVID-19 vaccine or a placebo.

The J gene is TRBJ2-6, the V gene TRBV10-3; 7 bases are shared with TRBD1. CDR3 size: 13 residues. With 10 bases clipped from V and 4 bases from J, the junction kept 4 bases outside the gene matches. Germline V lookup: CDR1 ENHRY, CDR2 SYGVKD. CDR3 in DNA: TGTGCCACGGGGACAGTCGGGGCCAACGTCCTGACTTTC. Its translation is CATGTVGANVLTF.

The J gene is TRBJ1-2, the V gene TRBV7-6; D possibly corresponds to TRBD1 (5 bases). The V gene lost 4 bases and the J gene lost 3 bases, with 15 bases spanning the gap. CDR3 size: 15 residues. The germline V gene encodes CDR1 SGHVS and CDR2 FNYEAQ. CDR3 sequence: CASSSVVGGDYGYTF. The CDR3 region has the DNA TGTGCCAGCAGCTCGGTCGTCGGGGGGGACTATGGCTACACCTTC.

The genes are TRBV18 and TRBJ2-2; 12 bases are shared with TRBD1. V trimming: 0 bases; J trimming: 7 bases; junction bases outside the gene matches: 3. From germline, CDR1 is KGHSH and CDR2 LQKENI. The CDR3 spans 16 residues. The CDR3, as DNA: TGTGCCAGCTCACCACCGGGACAGGGGGCTGACGGGGAGCTGTTTTTT. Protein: CASSPPGQGADGELFF.

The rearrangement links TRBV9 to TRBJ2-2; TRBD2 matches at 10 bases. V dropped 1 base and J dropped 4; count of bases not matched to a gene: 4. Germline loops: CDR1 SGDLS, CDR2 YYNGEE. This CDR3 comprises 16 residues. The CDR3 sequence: CASSVRAGGPTGELFF. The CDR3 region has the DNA TGTGCCAGCAGCGTACGAGCGGGGGGGCCCACCGGGGAGCTGTTTTTT.

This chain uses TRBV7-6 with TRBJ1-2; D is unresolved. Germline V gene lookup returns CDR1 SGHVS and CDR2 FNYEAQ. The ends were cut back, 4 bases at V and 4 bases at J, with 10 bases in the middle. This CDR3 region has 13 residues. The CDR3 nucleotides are TGTGCCAGCAGCTCTCGGGATGGCTATGGCTACACCTTC. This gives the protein CASSSRDGYGYTF.

Here the CDR3 DNA reads TGCAGCGTTGAGGGGGCTAGCGGGGGAGTGGATACGCAGTATTTT. This encodes CSVEGASGGVDTQYF. The J gene is TRBJ2-3, the V gene TRBV29-1; 10 bases are a match to TRBD2. The CDR3 consists of 15 residues. Germline V gives CDR1 SQVTM, CDR2 ANQGSEA. The V segment lost 3 bases and the J segment 6 bases; nucleotides outside the gene matches: 9.

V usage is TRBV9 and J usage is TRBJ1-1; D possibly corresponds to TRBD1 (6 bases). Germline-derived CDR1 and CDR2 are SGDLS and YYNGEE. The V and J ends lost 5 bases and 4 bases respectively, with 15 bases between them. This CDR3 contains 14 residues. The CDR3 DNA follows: TGTGCCAGCAGGAAGTACAGGGCGAGCACTGAAGCTTTCTTT. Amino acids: CASRKYRASTEAFF.

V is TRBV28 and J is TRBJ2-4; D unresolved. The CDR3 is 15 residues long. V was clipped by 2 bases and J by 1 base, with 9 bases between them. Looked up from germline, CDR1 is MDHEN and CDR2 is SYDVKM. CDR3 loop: CASSLTALAKNIQYF. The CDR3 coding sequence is TGTGCCAGCAGTTTAACCGCCCTGGCCAAAAACATTCAGTACTTC.

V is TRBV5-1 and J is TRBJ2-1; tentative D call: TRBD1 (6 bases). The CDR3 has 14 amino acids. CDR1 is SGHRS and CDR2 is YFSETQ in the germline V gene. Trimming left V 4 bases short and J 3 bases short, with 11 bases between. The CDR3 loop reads CASSHGQSYNEQFF. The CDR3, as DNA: TGCGCCAGCAGCCATGGACAGAGCTACAATGAGCAGTTCTTC.